This T cell receptor (beta chain) comes out of a study of graft-versus-host responses after intestinal transplantation. Overall study: Anti-thymocyte globulin served as induction for all recipients, who then took tacrolimus and steroids for roughly 3 years.

Study-wide results and limits: Investigators detected GvH clones in recipient marrow, with some emerging earlier in ileum or blood.

The CDR3 has 11 residues. Germline assignment: CDR1 SEHNR and CDR2 FQNEAQ (reference sequence). Trimming pared 1 base from V and 9 bases from J, leaving 7 bases between. Generated by immunoSEQ multiplex PCR, the TCRdb table keeps only in-frame clones and is missing some. Of about 54,000 clones listed, around 90% are singletons. About this clone: The antigen is undetermined.

This specimen consisted of PBMCs, obtained nearly 670 days after intestinal transplant. This chain links TRBV7-9 with TRBJ2-7, with D unclear. The clonotype originates from a human patient who received an intestinal transplant, so some T cells may come from the graft donor. The CDR3 DNA follows: TGTGCCAGCAGCTTAGAACTGAGGCAGTACTTC. Translating it yields CASSLELRQYF.